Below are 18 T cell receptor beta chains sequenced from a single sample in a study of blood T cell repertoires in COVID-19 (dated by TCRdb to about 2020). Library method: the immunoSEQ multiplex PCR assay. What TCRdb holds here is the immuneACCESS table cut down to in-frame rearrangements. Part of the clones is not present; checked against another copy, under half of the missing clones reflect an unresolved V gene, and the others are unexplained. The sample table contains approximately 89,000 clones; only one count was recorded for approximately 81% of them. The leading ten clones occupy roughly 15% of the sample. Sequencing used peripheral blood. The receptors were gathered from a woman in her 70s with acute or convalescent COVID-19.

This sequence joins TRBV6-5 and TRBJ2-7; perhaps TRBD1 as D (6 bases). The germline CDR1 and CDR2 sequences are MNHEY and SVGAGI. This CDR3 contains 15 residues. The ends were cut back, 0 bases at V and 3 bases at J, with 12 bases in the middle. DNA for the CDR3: TGTGCCAGCAGTTACTCGAAGGGACACATCTACGAGCAGTACGTC. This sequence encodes CASSYSKGHIYEQYV.

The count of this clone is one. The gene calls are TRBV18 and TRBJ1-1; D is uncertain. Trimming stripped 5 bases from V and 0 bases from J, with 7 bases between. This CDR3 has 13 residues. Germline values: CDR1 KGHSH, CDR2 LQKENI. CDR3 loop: CASSSLLNTEAFF. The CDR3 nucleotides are TGTGCCAGCTCATCCTTATTGAACACTGAAGCTTTCTTT.

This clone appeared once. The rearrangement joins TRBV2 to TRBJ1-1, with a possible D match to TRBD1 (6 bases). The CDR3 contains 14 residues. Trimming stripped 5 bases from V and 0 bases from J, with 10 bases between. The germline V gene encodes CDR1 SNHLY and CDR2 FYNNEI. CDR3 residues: CASSPDSLNTEAFF. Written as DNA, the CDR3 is TGTGCCAGCAGTCCGGACAGCTTGAACACTGAAGCTTTCTTT.

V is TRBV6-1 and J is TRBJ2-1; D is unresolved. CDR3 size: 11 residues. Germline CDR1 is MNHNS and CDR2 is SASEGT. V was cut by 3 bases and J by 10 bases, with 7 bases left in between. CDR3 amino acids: CASSEALEQFF. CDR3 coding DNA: TGTGCCAGCAGTGAGGCCTTAGAGCAGTTCTTC.

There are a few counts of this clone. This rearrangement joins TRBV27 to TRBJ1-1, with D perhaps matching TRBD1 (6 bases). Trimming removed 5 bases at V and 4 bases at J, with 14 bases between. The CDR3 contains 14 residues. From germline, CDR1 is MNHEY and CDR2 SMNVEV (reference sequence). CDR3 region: CASSTQGRITEAFF. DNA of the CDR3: TGTGCCAGCAGTACTCAGGGGCGCATCACTGAAGCTTTCTTT.

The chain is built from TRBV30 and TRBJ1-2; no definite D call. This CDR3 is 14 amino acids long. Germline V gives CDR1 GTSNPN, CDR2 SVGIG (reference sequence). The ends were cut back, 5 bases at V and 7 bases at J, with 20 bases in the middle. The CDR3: CAWSPDGLLAGYTF. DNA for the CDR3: TGTGCCTGGTCCCCGGACGGACTTTTAGCTGGCTACACCTTC.

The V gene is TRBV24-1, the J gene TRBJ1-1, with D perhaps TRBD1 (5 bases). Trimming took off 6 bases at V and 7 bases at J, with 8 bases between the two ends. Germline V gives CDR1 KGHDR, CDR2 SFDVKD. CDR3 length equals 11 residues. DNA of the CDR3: TGTGCCACCAGTCGGGGGAATGAAGCTTTCTTT. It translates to CATSRGNEAFF.

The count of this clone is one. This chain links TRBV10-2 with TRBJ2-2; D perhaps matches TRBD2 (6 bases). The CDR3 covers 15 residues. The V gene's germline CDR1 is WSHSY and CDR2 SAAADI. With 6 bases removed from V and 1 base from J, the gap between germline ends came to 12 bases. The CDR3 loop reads CASRGVGGNTGELFF. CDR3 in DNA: TGCGCCAGCAGAGGGGTGGGGGGGAACACCGGGGAGCTGTTTTTT.

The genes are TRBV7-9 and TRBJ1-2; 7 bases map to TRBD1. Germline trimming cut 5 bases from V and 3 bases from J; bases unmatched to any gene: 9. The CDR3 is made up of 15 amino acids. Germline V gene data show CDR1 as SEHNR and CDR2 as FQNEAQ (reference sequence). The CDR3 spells CASSERGQGYYGYTF. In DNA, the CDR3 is TGTGCCAGCAGCGAAAGGGGGCAGGGATACTATGGCTACACCTTC.

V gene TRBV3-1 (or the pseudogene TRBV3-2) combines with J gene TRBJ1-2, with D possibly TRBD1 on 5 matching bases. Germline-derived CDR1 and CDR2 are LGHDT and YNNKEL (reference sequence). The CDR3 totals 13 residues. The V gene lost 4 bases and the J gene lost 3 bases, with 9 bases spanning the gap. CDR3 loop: CASSPQGDYGYTF. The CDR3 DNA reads TGTGCCAGCAGCCCCCAGGGCGACTATGGCTACACCTTC.

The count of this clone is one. The DNA of the CDR3 is TGTGCCAGCAGTCGCCGGGACAGGGGAAACATTCAGTACTTC. Its protein product is CASSRRDRGNIQYF. This chain joins TRBV6-5 and TRBJ2-4; 10 bases fit TRBD1. CDR1 and CDR2 from the germline V gene are MNHEY and SVGAGI. This CDR3 is 14 amino acids long. Trimming at V came to 5 bases and at J to 6 bases, leaving 4 bases not matched to a gene.

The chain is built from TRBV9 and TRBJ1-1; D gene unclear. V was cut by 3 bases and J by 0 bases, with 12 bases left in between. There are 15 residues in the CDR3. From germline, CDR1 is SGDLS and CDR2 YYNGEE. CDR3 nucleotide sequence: TGTGCCAGCAGCGCTGGCGGGCGGATGAACACTGAAGCTTTCTTT. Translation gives CASSAGGRMNTEAFF.

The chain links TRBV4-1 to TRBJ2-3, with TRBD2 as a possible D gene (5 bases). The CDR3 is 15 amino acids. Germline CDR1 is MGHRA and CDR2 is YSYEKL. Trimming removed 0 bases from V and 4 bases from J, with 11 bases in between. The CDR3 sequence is CASSQDRGSADTQYF. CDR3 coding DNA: TGCGCCAGCAGCCAAGATCGGGGATCGGCAGATACGCAGTATTTT.

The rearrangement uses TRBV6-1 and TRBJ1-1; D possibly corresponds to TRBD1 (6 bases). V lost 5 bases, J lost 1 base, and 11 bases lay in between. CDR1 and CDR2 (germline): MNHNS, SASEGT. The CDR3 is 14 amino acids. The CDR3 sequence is CASSLLDRNTEAFF. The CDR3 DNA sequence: TGTGCCAGCAGTTTACTGGACAGGAACACTGAAGCTTTCTTT.

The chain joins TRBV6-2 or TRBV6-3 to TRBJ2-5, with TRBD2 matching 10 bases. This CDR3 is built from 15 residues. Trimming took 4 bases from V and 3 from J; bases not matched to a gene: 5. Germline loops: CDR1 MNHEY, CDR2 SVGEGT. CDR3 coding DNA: TGTGCCAGCAGTTCTCTTAGCGGGAGGAAAGAGACCCAGTACTTC. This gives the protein CASSSLSGRKETQYF.

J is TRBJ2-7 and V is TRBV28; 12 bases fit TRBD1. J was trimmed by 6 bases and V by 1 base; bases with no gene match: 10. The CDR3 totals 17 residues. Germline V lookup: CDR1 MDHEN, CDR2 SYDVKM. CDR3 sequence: CASSLSGTGGLFFEQYV. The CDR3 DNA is TGTGCCAGCAGTTTATCCGGGACAGGGGGCCTTTTCTTCGAGCAGTACGTC.

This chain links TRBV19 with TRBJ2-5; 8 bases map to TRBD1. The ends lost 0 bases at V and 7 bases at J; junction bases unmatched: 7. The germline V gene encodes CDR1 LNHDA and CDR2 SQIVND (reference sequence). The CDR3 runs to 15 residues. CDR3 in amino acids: CASSIDRGQFGTQYF. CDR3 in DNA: TGTGCCAGTAGTATAGACAGGGGGCAATTTGGGACCCAGTACTTC.

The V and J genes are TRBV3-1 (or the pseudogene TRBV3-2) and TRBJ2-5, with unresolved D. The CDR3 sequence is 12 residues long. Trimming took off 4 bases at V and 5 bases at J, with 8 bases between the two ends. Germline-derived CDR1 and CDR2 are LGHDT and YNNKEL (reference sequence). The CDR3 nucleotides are TGTGCCAGCAGCCCGACGAGGGAGACCCAGTACTTC. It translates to CASSPTRETQYF.